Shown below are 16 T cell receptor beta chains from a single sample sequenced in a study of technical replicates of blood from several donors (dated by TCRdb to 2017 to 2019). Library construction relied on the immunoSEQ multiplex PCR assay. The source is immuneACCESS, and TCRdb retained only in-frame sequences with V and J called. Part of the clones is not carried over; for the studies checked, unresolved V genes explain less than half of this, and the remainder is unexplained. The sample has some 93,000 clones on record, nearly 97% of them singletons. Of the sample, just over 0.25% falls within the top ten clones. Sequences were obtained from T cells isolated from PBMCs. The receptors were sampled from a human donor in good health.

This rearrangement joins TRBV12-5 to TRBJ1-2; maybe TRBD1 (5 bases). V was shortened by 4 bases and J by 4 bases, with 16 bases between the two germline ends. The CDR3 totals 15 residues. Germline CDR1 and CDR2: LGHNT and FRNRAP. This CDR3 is CASGYVQAAFYGYTF. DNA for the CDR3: TGTGCTAGTGGTTACGTACAGGCAGCCTTCTATGGCTACACCTTC.

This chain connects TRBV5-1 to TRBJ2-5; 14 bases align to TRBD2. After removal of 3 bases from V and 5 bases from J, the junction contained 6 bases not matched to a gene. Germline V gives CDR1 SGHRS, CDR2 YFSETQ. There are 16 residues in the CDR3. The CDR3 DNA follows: TGCGCCAGCAGCTGGACTAGCGGGGGGCTGAGGGAGACCCAGTACTTC. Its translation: CASSWTSGGLRETQYF.

The CDR3 DNA reads as TGCGCCAGCAGATGGGCGGGGCGCGGTGAGCAGTTCTTC. Its translation: CASRWAGRGEQFF. This sequence joins TRBV5-1 and TRBJ2-1, with D possibly TRBD2 on 6 matching bases. Germline V lookup: CDR1 SGHRS, CDR2 YFSETQ. The CDR3 has 13 amino acids. Trimming took off 5 bases at V and 9 bases at J, with 15 bases between the two ends.

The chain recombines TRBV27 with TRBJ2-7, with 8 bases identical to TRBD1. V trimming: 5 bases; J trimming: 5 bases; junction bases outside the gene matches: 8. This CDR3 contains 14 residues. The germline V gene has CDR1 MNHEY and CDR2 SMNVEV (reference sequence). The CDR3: CASSLGQGSDEQYF. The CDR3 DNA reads TGTGCCAGCAGTCTCGGACAGGGTTCGGACGAGCAGTACTTC.

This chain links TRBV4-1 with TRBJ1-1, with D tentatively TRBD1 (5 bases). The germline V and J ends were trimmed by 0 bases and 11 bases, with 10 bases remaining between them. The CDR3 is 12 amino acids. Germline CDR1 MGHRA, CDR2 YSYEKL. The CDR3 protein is CASSQDPGRAFF. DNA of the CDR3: TGCGCCAGCAGCCAAGATCCAGGGAGGGCTTTCTTT.

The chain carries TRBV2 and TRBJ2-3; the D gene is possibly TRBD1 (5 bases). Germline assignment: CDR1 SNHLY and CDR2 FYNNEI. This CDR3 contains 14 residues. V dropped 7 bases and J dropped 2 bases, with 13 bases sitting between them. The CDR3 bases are TGTGCCAGCACTGCCAGGGTGTACACAGATACGCAGTATTTT. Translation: CASTARVYTDTQYF. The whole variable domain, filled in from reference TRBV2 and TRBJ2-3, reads EPEVTQTPSHQVTQMGQEVILRCVPISNHLYFYWYRQILGQKVEFLVSFYNNEISEKSEIFDDQFSVERPDGSNFTLKIRSTKLEDSAMYFCASTARVYTDTQYFGPGTRLTVL.

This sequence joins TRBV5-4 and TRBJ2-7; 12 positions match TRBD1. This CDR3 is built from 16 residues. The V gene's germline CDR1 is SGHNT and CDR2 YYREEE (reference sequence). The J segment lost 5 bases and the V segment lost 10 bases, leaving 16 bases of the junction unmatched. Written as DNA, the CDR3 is TGTGCCCCAACCCCGACGCCGGGACAGGGGGCCCACGAGCAGTACTTC. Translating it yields CAPTPTPGQGAHEQYF.

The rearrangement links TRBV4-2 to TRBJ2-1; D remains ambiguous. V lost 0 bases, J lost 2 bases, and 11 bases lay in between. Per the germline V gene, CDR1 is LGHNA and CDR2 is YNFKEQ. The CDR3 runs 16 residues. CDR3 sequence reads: CASSQDVAQPYNEQFF. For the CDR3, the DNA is TGTGCCAGCAGCCAAGATGTGGCTCAACCCTACAATGAGCAGTTCTTC.

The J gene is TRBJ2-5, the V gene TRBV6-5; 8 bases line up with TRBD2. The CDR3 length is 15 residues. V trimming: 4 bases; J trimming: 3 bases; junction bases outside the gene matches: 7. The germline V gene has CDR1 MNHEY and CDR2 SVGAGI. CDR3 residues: CASSWAGGPKETQYF. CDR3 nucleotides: TGTGCCAGCAGTTGGGCGGGAGGCCCCAAAGAGACCCAGTACTTC.

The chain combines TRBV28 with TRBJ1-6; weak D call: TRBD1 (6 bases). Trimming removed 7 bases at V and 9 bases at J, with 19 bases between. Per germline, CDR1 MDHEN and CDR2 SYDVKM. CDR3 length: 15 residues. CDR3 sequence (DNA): TGTGCCAGCAATCTGGGGGCCACGGGAAGTTCACCCCTCCACTTT. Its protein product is CASNLGATGSSPLHF.

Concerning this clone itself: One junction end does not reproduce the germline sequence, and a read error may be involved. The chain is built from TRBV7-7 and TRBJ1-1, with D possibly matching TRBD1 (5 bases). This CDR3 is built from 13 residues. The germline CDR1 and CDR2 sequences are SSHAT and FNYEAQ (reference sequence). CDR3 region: CASSRGENTEAFF. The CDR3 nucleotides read TGTGCTAGCAGCCGGGGGGAGAACACTGAAGCTTTCTTT.

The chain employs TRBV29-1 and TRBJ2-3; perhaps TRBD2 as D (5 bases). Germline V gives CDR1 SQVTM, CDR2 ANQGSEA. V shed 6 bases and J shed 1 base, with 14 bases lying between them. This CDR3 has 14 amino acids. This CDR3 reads CSVARGLGTDTQYF. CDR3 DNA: TGCAGCGTGGCCCGAGGGTTGGGCACAGATACGCAGTATTTT.

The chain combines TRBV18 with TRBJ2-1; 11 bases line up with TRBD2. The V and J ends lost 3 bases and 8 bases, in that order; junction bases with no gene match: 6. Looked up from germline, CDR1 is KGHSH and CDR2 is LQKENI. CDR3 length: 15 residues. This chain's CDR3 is CASSPSVAGGDEQFF. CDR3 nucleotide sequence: TGTGCCAGCTCACCGTCGGTAGCGGGAGGGGATGAGCAGTTCTTC.

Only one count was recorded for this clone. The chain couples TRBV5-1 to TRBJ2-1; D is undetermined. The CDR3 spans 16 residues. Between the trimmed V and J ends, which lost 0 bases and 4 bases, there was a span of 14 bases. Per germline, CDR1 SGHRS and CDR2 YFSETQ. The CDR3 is CASSLVGALTYNEQFF. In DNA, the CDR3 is TGCGCCAGCAGCTTGGTGGGCGCTCTAACATACAATGAGCAGTTCTTC.

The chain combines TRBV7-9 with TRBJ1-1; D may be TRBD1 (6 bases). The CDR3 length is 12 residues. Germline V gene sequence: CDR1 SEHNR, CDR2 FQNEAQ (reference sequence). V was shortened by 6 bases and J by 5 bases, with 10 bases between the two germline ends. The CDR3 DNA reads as TGTGCCAGCAGTGAAACAGGGACTGAAGCTTTCTTT. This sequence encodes CASSETGTEAFF.

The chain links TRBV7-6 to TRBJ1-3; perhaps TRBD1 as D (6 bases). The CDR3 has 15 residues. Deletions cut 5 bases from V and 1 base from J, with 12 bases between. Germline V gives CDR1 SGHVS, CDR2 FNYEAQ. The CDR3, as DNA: TGTGCCAGCAGCCCGAGGGGACATTCTGGAAACACCATATATTTT. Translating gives CASSPRGHSGNTIYF.